The 31 T cell receptor beta chains below were found in one sample sequenced in a study of PD-L1 blockade in urothelial cancer. Profiling relied on immunoSEQ multiplex PCR, and the TCRdb table lists in-frame clones only, not all of them. Of around 48,000 clones in the sample, approximately 86% were seen once. Time point reported: peripheral blood 6 weeks after treatment start. Sequenced material: PBMCs, taken around atezolizumab (anti-PD-L1) treatment. These receptors were taken from a man in his 60s with urothelial cancer.

This chain connects TRBV9 to TRBJ1-3, with 9 bases that match TRBD1. J was trimmed by 0 bases and V by 1 base; bases with no gene match: 2. This CDR3 is 16 amino acids long. The V gene's germline CDR1 is SGDLS and CDR2 YYNGEE. The CDR3 protein is CASSVTGGGSGNTIYF. As DNA, the CDR3 is TGTGCCAGCAGCGTAACAGGGGGCGGCTCTGGAAACACCATATATTTT.

There are a few counts of this clone. The CDR3 reads CASSSSPRGRDTYEQYF. CDR3 DNA: TGTGCCAGCAGCTCTTCCCCCAGGGGGCGCGATACCTACGAGCAGTACTTC. This sequence joins TRBV7-2 and TRBJ2-7; 8 nucleotides agree with TRBD1. V lost 4 bases to trimming and J lost 2 bases; unmatched junction nucleotides: 13. This CDR3 has 17 residues. CDR1 is SGHTA, CDR2 FQGNSA, per germline.

The chain carries TRBV18 and TRBJ1-2; maybe TRBD1 (5 bases). V was cut by 0 bases and J by 8 bases, with 13 bases left in between. CDR3 length equals 14 residues. The germline V gene encodes CDR1 KGHSH and CDR2 LQKENI. The CDR3 DNA sequence: TGTGCCAGCTCACCACCGATACCGGGGGGGGGCTACACCTTC. Translating gives CASSPPIPGGGYTF.

The rearrangement links TRBV6-5 to TRBJ2-5, with no clear D. Trimming took 0 bases from V and 4 from J, leaving 9 bases between them. The CDR3 has 14 amino acids. Germline CDR1 and CDR2: MNHEY and SVGAGI. CDR3 DNA sequence: TGTGCCAGCAGTTACTCGAGGAGAGGAGAGACCCAGTACTTC. Translation gives CASSYSRRGETQYF.

The chain is built from TRBV30 and TRBJ2-7; 10 positions agree with TRBD2. The CDR3 contains 14 residues. CDR1 and CDR2 from the germline V gene are GTSNPN and SVGIG (reference sequence). V dropped 4 bases and J dropped 2; count of bases not matched to a gene: 5. Here the CDR3 reads CAWNPGLAPYEQYF. DNA of the CDR3: TGTGCCTGGAACCCGGGACTAGCGCCCTACGAGCAGTACTTC.

This clone was detected once. The rearrangement joins TRBV29-1 to TRBJ1-1, with no clear D. The CDR3 has 16 residues. V was clipped by 4 bases and J by 5 bases, with 23 bases between them. CDR1 and CDR2 (germline): SQVTM, ANQGSEA. CDR3 DNA sequence: TGCAGCGTTGCAAGGGATAACCGGTATGGAGGAACTGAAGCTTTCTTT. It is translated as CSVARDNRYGGTEAFF.

This chain connects TRBV9 to TRBJ2-7, with 7 positions matching TRBD2. The V gene end was trimmed by 0 bases and the J gene end by 1 base; junction bases not matched to a gene: 7. This CDR3 contains 16 residues. CDR1 and CDR2 (germline): SGDLS, YYNGEE. The CDR3 region is CASSVGPGGGSYEQYF. In nucleotides, the CDR3 is TGTGCCAGCAGCGTAGGACCTGGGGGGGGGTCCTACGAGCAGTACTTC.

The chain is built from TRBV6-1 and TRBJ2-2, with TRBD1 as a possible D gene (6 bases). The germline gives CDR1 MNHNS, CDR2 SASEGT. Trimming pared 6 bases from V and 7 bases from J, leaving 12 bases between. The CDR3 has 13 residues. CDR3 residues: CASSEQGVGELFF. CDR3 DNA: TGTGCCAGCAGCGAACAGGGCGTCGGGGAGCTGTTTTTT.

The rearrangement joins TRBV11-3 to TRBJ2-5, with 12 nucleotides matching TRBD2. From germline, CDR1 is SGHNT and CDR2 YENEEA. The CDR3 is 15 residues long. Trimming took 6 bases from V and 5 from J; bases not matched to a gene: 7. CDR3 in amino acids: CASRSTSGGDETQYF. Here the CDR3 DNA reads TGTGCCAGCAGGTCGACTAGCGGGGGAGATGAGACCCAGTACTTC.

The rearrangement uses TRBV28 and TRBJ1-3, with D perhaps matching TRBD1 (6 bases). Trimming cost V 3 bases and J 3 bases, with 12 bases left between them. Germline V gene data show CDR1 as MDHEN and CDR2 as SYDVKM. CDR3 length equals 15 residues. This chain's CDR3 is CASSLLGQYGNTIYF. The CDR3 DNA follows: TGTGCCAGCAGTTTGCTCGGACAGTATGGAAACACCATATATTTT.

The rearrangement joins TRBV27 to TRBJ2-4, with TRBD1 as a possible D gene (6 bases). The CDR3 totals 16 residues. V was shortened by 6 bases and J by 1 base, with 16 bases between the two germline ends. CDR1 and CDR2 from the germline V gene are MNHEY and SMNVEV (reference sequence). CDR3 in amino acids: CASRSGGGLAKNIQYF. The CDR3 DNA reads TGTGCCAGCAGATCAGGTGGGGGCTTGGCCAAAAACATTCAGTACTTC.

The J gene is TRBJ1-1, the V gene TRBV7-9; D is perhaps TRBD1 (5 bases). V lost 5 bases, J lost 0 bases, and 16 bases lay in between. This CDR3 comprises 16 residues. The germline V gene has CDR1 SEHNR and CDR2 FQNEAQ (reference sequence). The CDR3, as DNA: TGTGCCAGCAGCCGCGGCGGGGCTGGCATGAACACTGAAGCTTTCTTT. Protein: CASSRGGAGMNTEAFF.

V usage is TRBV7-2 and J usage is TRBJ2-2, with D perhaps matching TRBD2 (5 bases). The CDR3 runs to 14 residues. CDR1 is SGHTA, CDR2 FQGNSA, per germline. V lost 3 bases to trimming and J lost 5 bases, with 10 bases between them. CDR3 DNA sequence: TGTGCCAGCAGCTTCCTGACGGGGACCGGGGAGCTGTTTTTT. Residues: CASSFLTGTGELFF.

J is TRBJ1-1 and V is TRBV27, with TRBD1 identical over 10 bases. Trimming cost V 5 bases and J 4 bases; bases outside gene matches: 7. There are 15 residues in the CDR3. CDR1 and CDR2 from the germline V gene are MNHEY and SMNVEV (reference sequence). DNA for the CDR3: TGTGCCAGCAGTCACAGGGGGACAGGGGTCACTGAAGCTTTCTTT. Amino acid sequence: CASSHRGTGVTEAFF.

The chain recombines TRBV30 with TRBJ2-5, with 7 nucleotides matching TRBD2. This CDR3 has 14 amino acids. The germline V gene has CDR1 GTSNPN and CDR2 SVGIG (reference sequence). After removal of 4 bases from V and 5 bases from J, the junction contained 10 bases not matched to a gene. The CDR3 reads CAWNMGGRLETQYF. CDR3 nucleotides: TGTGCCTGGAATATGGGGGGGAGGTTGGAGACCCAGTACTTC.

The chain employs TRBV5-4 and TRBJ2-7, with TRBD2 matching 7 bases. This CDR3 contains 15 residues. Germline loops: CDR1 SGHNT, CDR2 YYREEE (reference sequence). Trimming cost V 4 bases and J 3 bases; bases outside gene matches: 10. The DNA for the CDR3 is TGTGCCAGCAGCAAGGATGCGGGGGAGAACTACGAGCAGTACTTC. Its protein product is CASSKDAGENYEQYF. Full variable domain (outside the CDR3, taken from reference TRBV5-4 and TRBJ2-7): ETGVTQSPTHLIKTRGQQVTLRCSSQSGHNTVSWYQQALGQGPQFIFQYYREEENGRGNFPPRFSGLQFPNYSSELNVNALELDDSALYLCASSKDAGENYEQYFGPGTRLTVT.

This clone was found once. The chain recombines TRBV5-4 with TRBJ2-5, with 11 positions matching TRBD2. The CDR3 spans 16 residues. Per the germline V gene, CDR1 is SGHNT and CDR2 is YYREEE (reference sequence). V trimming: 4 bases; J trimming: 1 base; junction bases outside the gene matches: 6. The DNA for the CDR3 is TGTGCCAGCAGCCCGTTAGCGGGGGGGCTCCAAGAGACCCAGTACTTC. Translating it yields CASSPLAGGLQETQYF.

J is TRBJ2-1 and V is TRBV5-1; 9 bases are a match to TRBD2. V was clipped by 2 bases and J by 15 bases; unmatched bases: 6. Germline V CDR1 and CDR2: SGHRS, YFSETQ. The CDR3 sequence is 12 residues long. In DNA form, the CDR3 reads TGCGCCAGCAGCTTTCAGCGGGGGGCTTGGTTCTTC. It yields the protein CASSFQRGAWFF.

This rearrangement joins TRBV2 to TRBJ2-2, with a tentative D call TRBD2 (5 bases). Germline V gene lookup returns CDR1 SNHLY and CDR2 FYNNEI. The CDR3 sequence is 13 residues long. V lost 6 bases to trimming and J lost 5 bases, with 10 bases between them. In DNA form, the CDR3 reads TGTGCCAGCAGACGTACGGGAACCGGGGAGCTGTTTTTT. Residues: CASRRTGTGELFF.

The chain combines TRBV18 with TRBJ2-7; 7 nucleotides line up with TRBD1. CDR1 KGHSH and CDR2 LQKENI come from the germline V gene. The V segment lost 3 bases and the J segment 5 bases; nucleotides outside the gene matches: 7. This CDR3 region has 14 residues. The CDR3 loop is CASSPNRQGNEQYF. The CDR3, as DNA: TGTGCCAGCTCACCGAATCGACAGGGAAACGAGCAGTACTTC.

This sequence joins TRBV2 and TRBJ1-2; D is possibly TRBD1 (5 bases). Per germline, CDR1 SNHLY and CDR2 FYNNEI. V lost 6 bases to trimming and J lost 2 bases, with 13 bases between them. The CDR3 runs to 14 residues. Here the CDR3 DNA reads TGTGCCAGCAGCCCCCCCAGGGCGAACTATGGCTACACCTTC. Translating gives CASSPPRANYGYTF.

This rearrangement joins TRBV7-6 to TRBJ1-3; D unclear. The CDR3 length is 15 residues. The germline V gene has CDR1 SGHVS and CDR2 FNYEAQ. V gave up 1 base and J gave up 1 base, with 8 bases separating them. CDR3 bases: TGTGCCAGCAGCTTAGGGTCGGGATCTGGAAACACCATATATTTT. It encodes CASSLGSGSGNTIYF.

The chain combines TRBV15 with TRBJ1-3; the D is unclear. Germline CDR1 is LNHNV and CDR2 is YYDKDF (reference sequence). Between the trimmed V and J ends, which lost 1 base and 1 base, there was a span of 11 bases. This CDR3 is 16 amino acids long. The DNA of the CDR3 is TGTGCCACCAGCAGAGTAGGGAGCGAATCTGGAAACACCATATATTTT. Translation: CATSRVGSESGNTIYF.

The chain is built from TRBV14 and TRBJ1-1; D is possibly TRBD1 (6 bases). V was shortened by 2 bases and J by 4 bases, with 17 bases between the two germline ends. The germline CDR1 and CDR2 sequences are SGHDN and FVKESK. The CDR3 covers 16 residues. CDR3 region: CASSQLQGLMSTEAFF. In DNA, the CDR3 is TGTGCCAGCAGCCAATTACAGGGCCTGATGAGCACTGAAGCTTTCTTT.

The V call is TRBV6-6, the J call TRBJ2-5; D perhaps matches TRBD2 (6 bases). Deletions cut 5 bases from V and 2 bases from J, with 9 bases between. Germline CDR1 and CDR2: MNHNY and SVGAGI (reference sequence). This CDR3 has 13 amino acids. CDR3 residues: CASSMGGQETQYF. DNA for the CDR3: TGTGCCAGCAGTATGGGGGGTCAAGAGACCCAGTACTTC.

This clone was seen a few times. This chain connects TRBV7-9 to TRBJ2-1; 7 bases are a match to TRBD1. The germline CDR1 and CDR2 sequences are SEHNR and FQNEAQ (reference sequence). J gave up 3 bases and V 2 bases, and 1 base lay outside the gene matches. This CDR3 has 14 residues. The chain's CDR3 is CASSLWTGYNEQFF. DNA of the CDR3: TGTGCCAGCAGCTTATGGACAGGCTACAATGAGCAGTTCTTC. Together with reference TRBV7-9 and TRBJ2-1, the CDR3 gives the full variable domain: DTGVSQNPRHKITKRGQNVTFRCDPISEHNRLYWYRQTLGQGPEFLTYFQNEAQLEKSRLLSDRFSAERPKGSFSTLEIQRTEQGDSAMYLCASSLWTGYNEQFFGPGTRLTVL.

The CDR3 spells CAWSVVRGEQFF. The CDR3 nucleotides read TGTGCCTGGAGTGTAGTCAGGGGTGAGCAGTTCTTC. The chain links TRBV30 to TRBJ2-1; TRBD1 might be the D (6 bases). The germline CDR1 and CDR2 sequences are GTSNPN and SVGIG (reference sequence). The CDR3 consists of 12 residues. V was cut by 0 bases and J by 9 bases, with 9 bases left in between. Full variable domain (outside the CDR3, taken from reference TRBV30 and TRBJ2-1): SQTIHQWPATLVQPVGSPLSLECTVEGTSNPNLYWYRQAAGRGLQLLFYSVGIGQISSEVPQNLSASRPQDRQFILSSKKLLLSDSGFYLCAWSVVRGEQFFGPGTRLTVL.

V gene TRBV30 combines with J gene TRBJ1-1, with D unresolved. The CDR3 contains 14 residues. CDR1 is GTSNPN, CDR2 SVGIG, per germline (reference sequence). V gave up 0 bases and J gave up 5 bases, with 13 bases separating them. The CDR3 spells CAWSVPGSRTEAFF. CDR3 sequence (DNA): TGTGCCTGGAGTGTACCGGGTAGTAGGACTGAAGCTTTCTTT. Based on the CDR3 plus reference TRBV30 and TRBJ1-1, the full variable domain is SQTIHQWPATLVQPVGSPLSLECTVEGTSNPNLYWYRQAAGRGLQLLFYSVGIGQISSEVPQNLSASRPQDRQFILSSKKLLLSDSGFYLCAWSVPGSRTEAFFGQGTRLTVV.

In this sample, this clone turned up a few times. V is TRBV7-2 and J is TRBJ1-2; 11 bases are a match to TRBD1. Looked up from germline, CDR1 is SGHTA and CDR2 is FQGNSA. This CDR3 contains 16 residues. Trimming removed 5 bases from V and 4 bases from J; junction bases left unmatched: 9. CDR3 sequence reads: CASSPRTGGSLYGYTF. The CDR3 coding sequence is TGTGCCAGCAGCCCCCGGACAGGGGGCAGTCTCTATGGCTACACCTTC.

The chain carries TRBV19 and TRBJ2-7; 10 positions match TRBD2. V dropped 2 bases and J dropped 6; count of bases not matched to a gene: 7. The length of the CDR3 is 15 residues. Germline loops: CDR1 LNHDA, CDR2 SQIVND (reference sequence). The CDR3 reads CASSIMEAGGLEQYF. The CDR3 nucleotides are TGTGCCAGTAGTATAATGGAAGCGGGGGGGCTCGAGCAGTACTTC.

The chain employs TRBV4-1 and TRBJ2-6; TRBD2 is a possible D gene (6 bases). This CDR3 is built from 18 residues. Trimming removed 1 base at V and 4 bases at J, with 17 bases between. From germline, CDR1 is MGHRA and CDR2 YSYEKL. CDR3 region: CASSQVEWGGTGANVLTF. The DNA of the CDR3 is TGCGCCAGCAGCCAAGTTGAATGGGGCGGGACCGGGGCCAACGTCCTGACTTTC.